This passage covers 19 T cell receptor beta chains from one sample sequenced in a study of response to subunit inactivated influenza vaccine. MiXCR, applied by TCRdb to the RT-PCR reads, yields one record per CDR3 protein. This table holds 500,000 to 600,000 distinct CDR3 sequences, less than 8% found once. The input for sequencing was PBMCs from blood, taken approximately 25 months after vaccination. The receptors here all came from a man aged 45-69 years who received an inactivated influenza vaccine.

This clonotype was observed a few times. The chain carries TRBV6-2 or TRBV6-3 and TRBJ1-5; 8 bases are shared with TRBD1. CDR3 length equals 15 residues. The germline CDR1 and CDR2 sequences are MNHEY and SVGEGT. Trimming removed 5 bases from V and 5 bases from J; junction bases left unmatched: 8. CDR3 in amino acids: CASSKIRGLDQPQHF. The CDR3 DNA reads as TGTGCCAGCAGTAAAATCAGGGGGCTTGATCAGCCCCAGCATTTT.

This clonotype was picked up a small number of times. The chain uses TRBV9 and TRBJ2-7; D is uncertain. Germline V CDR1 and CDR2: SGDLS, YYNGEE. The V end lost 0 bases, the J end lost 5 bases, and 12 bases lay between the germline ends. CDR3 length: 14 residues. The CDR3 here is CASSVAVGSHEQYF. DNA of the CDR3: TGTGCCAGCAGCGTAGCGGTAGGATCCCACGAGCAGTACTTC.

This clonotype has ten or more counts. V usage is TRBV20-1 and J usage is TRBJ1-1, with a tentative D call TRBD1 (6 bases). The CDR3 length is 12 residues. V was pared by 3 bases and J by 3 bases, with 8 bases between. The germline gives CDR1 DFQATT, CDR2 SNEGSKA (reference sequence). The CDR3 nucleotides are TGCAGTGCTAGCAGGGGACACACTGAAGCTTTCTTT. The encoded protein is CSASRGHTEAFF.

This clonotype was found many times. V gene TRBV29-1 combines with J gene TRBJ1-2; D not resolved. Looked up from germline, CDR1 is SQVTM and CDR2 is ANQGSEA. The V end was cut by 8 bases, the J end by 6 bases, with 19 bases between. The CDR3 runs to 13 residues. For the CDR3, the DNA is TGCAGCCTTATGGGCCGTCCCCAGCATGGCTACACCTTC. Protein product: CSLMGRPQHGYTF. Filled out from reference TRBV29-1 and TRBJ1-2, the complete variable domain reads SAVISQKPSRDICQRGTSLTIQCQVDSQVTMMFWYRQQPGQSLTLIATANQGSEATYESGFVIDKFPISRPNLTFSTLTVSNMSPEDSSIYLCSLMGRPQHGYTFGSGTRLTVV.

This chain joins TRBV7-2 and TRBJ2-2, with D perhaps given as TRBD1 or TRBD2 (5 bases each). The ends were cut back, 5 bases at V and 6 bases at J, with 13 bases in the middle. This CDR3 has 14 amino acids. The germline V gene has CDR1 SGHTA and CDR2 FQGNSA. The CDR3 region is CASSEWDPAGELFF. The CDR3 region has the DNA TGTGCCAGCAGCGAATGGGACCCCGCCGGGGAGCTGTTTTTT.

This clonotype was observed a few times. V is TRBV27 and J is TRBJ2-6; D gene unclear. Trimming took off 6 bases at V and 10 bases at J, with 13 bases between the two ends. Germline-derived CDR1 and CDR2 are MNHEY and SMNVEV (reference sequence). The CDR3 runs 13 residues. This CDR3 reads CASSPLPPNVLTF. CDR3 nucleotides: TGTGCCAGCAGCCCCTTACCACCGAACGTCCTGACTTTC.

This clonotype was counted only a few times. The chain carries TRBV6-2 or TRBV6-3 and TRBJ2-3; 8 positions agree with TRBD2. Trimming cost V 5 bases and J 2 bases; bases outside gene matches: 12. CDR1 and CDR2 from the germline V gene are MNHEY and SVGEGT. This CDR3 contains 17 residues. CDR3 sequence (DNA): TGTGCCAGCAGTCCCGCCCGGGGCGGGGGGTTCACAGATACGCAGTATTTT. Amino acid sequence: CASSPARGGGFTDTQYF.

This clonotype was recorded a few times. This rearrangement joins TRBV6-1 to TRBJ2-5; TRBD1 matches 8 bases. V was pared by 6 bases and J by 5 bases, with 5 bases of the junction left unmatched. Per the germline V gene, CDR1 is MNHNS and CDR2 is SASEGT. The CDR3 covers 13 residues. The CDR3 spells CASRGQGRETQYF. In nucleotides, the CDR3 is TGTGCCAGCAGAGGACAGGGACGGGAGACCCAGTACTTC.

The V call is TRBV14, the J call TRBJ1-1; D not certain. The length of the CDR3 is 12 residues. Germline CDR1 and CDR2: SGHDN and FVKESK. The V end lost 0 bases, the J end lost 11 bases, and 10 bases lay between the germline ends. The CDR3 nucleotides read TGTGCCAGCAGCCAAGAAACCAGGAAGGCTTTCTTT. Residues: CASSQETRKAFF.

This clonotype was seen repeatedly, ten times or more. The chain employs TRBV3-1 and TRBJ1-1; maybe TRBD1 (6 bases). In germline, CDR1 is LGHDT, CDR2 YNNKEL (reference sequence). The CDR3 loop spans 13 amino acids. V was cut by 4 bases and J by 2 bases, with 8 bases left in between. The CDR3 is CASSPGANTEAFF. DNA for the CDR3: TGTGCCAGCAGCCCAGGGGCCAACACTGAAGCTTTCTTT.

This clonotype showed up many times. The V and J genes are TRBV5-1 and TRBJ2-5; 9 bases agree with TRBD1. The germline V gene has CDR1 SGHRS and CDR2 YFSETQ. V shed 6 bases and J 5 bases; nucleotides not matched to a gene: 5. The CDR3 is 13 amino acids. The CDR3 here is CASNGQGRETQYF. CDR3 sequence (DNA): TGCGCCAGCAACGGACAGGGGCGGGAGACCCAGTACTTC.

J is TRBJ2-7 and V is TRBV20-1; D ambiguous. V gave up 0 bases and J gave up 4 bases, with 7 bases separating them. CDR3 length: 12 residues. CDR1 is DFQATT and CDR2 is SNEGSKA in the germline V gene (reference sequence). The CDR3 DNA is TGCAGTGCTAGAGATCCGAGGTACGAGCAGTACTTC. Encoded protein: CSARDPRYEQYF.

This clonotype was found a few times. CDR3 sequence (DNA): TGCAGTGCTGATAGCGGGAGGGAGGCCAAAAACATTCAGTACTTC. Encoded protein: CSADSGREAKNIQYF. The chain employs TRBV20-1 and TRBJ2-4, with 11 bases fitting TRBD2. Germline V CDR1 and CDR2: DFQATT, SNEGSKA (reference sequence). The CDR3 consists of 15 residues. J gave up 1 base and V 5 bases, and 4 bases lay outside the gene matches.

This clonotype showed up many times. The V call is TRBV5-1, the J call TRBJ2-7; 13 nucleotides align to TRBD2. The CDR3 length is 15 residues. With V trimmed by 3 bases and J by 6 bases, 6 bases remained unmatched. CDR1 and CDR2 from the germline V gene are SGHRS and YFSETQ. CDR3 in amino acids: CASSYGTSGVGEQYF. As DNA, the CDR3 is TGCGCCAGCAGCTATGGGACTAGCGGGGTGGGCGAGCAGTACTTC.

This clonotype has just a few counts. This chain links TRBV5-6 with TRBJ2-1; D call uncertain. The V end lost 2 bases, the J end lost 0 bases, and 9 bases lay between the germline ends. This CDR3 spans 15 amino acids. Germline V lookup: CDR1 SGHDT, CDR2 YYEEEE. CDR3 sequence (DNA): TGTGCCAGCAGCTTTACCGTCACCTCCTACAATGAGCAGTTCTTC. This codes for CASSFTVTSYNEQFF. The entire variable domain, with the rest obtained from reference TRBV5-6 and TRBJ2-1, is as follows: DAGVTQSPTHLIKTRGQQVTLRCSPKSGHDTVSWYQQALGQGPQFIFQYYEEEERQRGNFPDRFSGHQFPNYSSELNVNALLLGDSALYLCASSFTVTSYNEQFFGPGTRLTVL.

A note on this clonotype: A much larger clone lies one base from this, so it may be a read error. The chain has TRBV27 and TRBJ1-2, with 9 bases that match TRBD1. In germline, CDR1 is MNHEY, CDR2 SMNVEV (reference sequence). CDR3 length equals 15 residues. Trimming removed 5 bases from V and 10 bases from J; junction bases left unmatched: 14. The CDR3 is CASSPNPGTGSDYTF. Written as DNA, the CDR3 is TGTGCCAGCAGTCCGAACCCCGGGACAGGGTCTGACTACACCTTC.

This clonotype came up many times. The chain employs TRBV14 and TRBJ2-4; D remains unclear. The CDR3 runs 17 residues. V shed 0 bases and J shed 2 bases, with 14 bases lying between them. CDR1 is SGHDN and CDR2 is FVKESK in the germline V gene. The CDR3 nucleotides are TGTGCCAGCAGCCAAGATATCGGTAGTTCACCCAAAAACATTCAGTACTTC. Its translation is CASSQDIGSSPKNIQYF.

This clonotype was seen only a few times. The J gene is TRBJ2-5, the V gene TRBV10-3; no firm D call. The CDR3 has 11 amino acids. The germline V gene encodes CDR1 ENHRY and CDR2 SYGVKD. V was shortened by 6 bases and J by 2 bases, with 4 bases between the two germline ends. CDR3: CAIRGQETQYF. The CDR3 DNA reads TGTGCCATCAGGGGACAAGAGACCCAGTACTTC.

There are many counts of this clonotype. This rearrangement joins TRBV3-1 to TRBJ1-4; D is unclear. CDR3 length equals 15 residues. Between the trimmed V and J ends, which lost 2 bases and 8 bases, there was a span of 15 bases. CDR1 and CDR2 from the germline V gene are LGHDT and YNNKEL (reference sequence). DNA for the CDR3: TGTGCCAGCAGCCAAATGGGGTCCCCGACGGAAAAACTGTTTTTT. Its protein product is CASSQMGSPTEKLFF.